Listed below are T cell receptor beta chains from one sample, sequenced in a study of cytomegalovirus exposure and HLA in healthy donors. Assay used: immunoSEQ multiplex PCR; TCRdb lists only in-frame clones, some missing. This sample has about 100,000 clones, with 65% to 85% found just once. Sample: PBMCs. The receptors come from a middle-aged man in good health and CMV-seropositive. Each CDR3 is given with its conserved first and last residue. A D gene is named only where the DNA matches it firmly. The size of a clone is reported for some rows only, either as once, few or many, or as a class for expanded clones.

V gene: TRBV5-4
D gene: NA
clone size: once
J gene: TRBJ2-7
CDR3 protein: CASSLEPSTYEQYF
CDR3 DNA: TGTGCCAGCAGCTTGGAGCCCTCAACCTACGAGCAGTACTTC

V gene: TRBV5-1
D gene: NA
clone size: NA
J gene: TRBJ2-3
CDR3 protein: CASSLGGEITDTQYF
CDR3 DNA: TGCGCCAGCAGCTTGGGCGGGGAAATCACAGATACGCAGTATTTT

V gene: TRBV6-5
D gene: NA
clone size: NA
J gene: TRBJ1-5
CDR3 protein: CASSYSGGSNQPQHF
CDR3 DNA: TGTGCCAGCAGTTACAGCGGGGGTAGCAATCAGCCCCAGCATTTT

V gene: TRBV2
D gene: NA
clone size: NA
J gene: TRBJ1-1
CDR3 protein: CASGADLVNTEAFF
CDR3 DNA: TGTGCCAGCGGGGCGGATCTAGTGAACACTGAAGCTTTCTTT

V gene: TRBV5-1
D gene: NA
clone size: once
J gene: TRBJ1-1
CDR3 protein: CASSPGGLNTEAFF
CDR3 DNA: TGCGCCAGCAGCCCGGGGGGGCTGAACACTGAAGCTTTCTTT

V gene: TRBV4-1
D gene: TRBD2
clone size: NA
J gene: TRBJ2-1
CDR3 protein: CASSQDGGLAGLYNEQFF
CDR3 DNA: TGCGCCAGCAGCCAAGATGGGGGACTAGCGGGTTTGTACAATGAGCAGTTCTTC

V gene: TRBV5-1
D gene: NA
clone size: NA
J gene: TRBJ2-3
CDR3 protein: CASSLGQADPDTQYF
CDR3 DNA: TGCGCCAGCAGCTTGGGACAGGCCGACCCAGATACGCAGTATTTT

V gene: TRBV20-1
D gene: NA
clone size: NA
J gene: TRBJ2-7
CDR3 protein: CSANLYYEQYF
CDR3 DNA: TGCAGTGCGAACCTCTACTACGAGCAGTACTTC

V gene: TRBV5-5
D gene: NA
clone size: few
J gene: TRBJ2-7
CDR3 protein: CASSWGDPLDEQYF
CDR3 DNA: TGTGCCAGCAGCTGGGGGGATCCTCTGGACGAGCAGTACTTC

V gene: TRBV7-2
D gene: TRBD1
clone size: NA
J gene: TRBJ2-3
CDR3 protein: CASSQGAGTDTQYF
CDR3 DNA: TGTGCCAGCAGCCAGGGGGCTGGCACAGATACGCAGTATTTT

V gene: TRBV15
D gene: NA
clone size: NA
J gene: TRBJ2-1
CDR3 protein: CATREPRGFYNEQFF
CDR3 DNA: TGTGCCACGAGGGAACCCAGGGGTTTCTACAATGAGCAGTTCTTC

V gene: TRBV7-9
D gene: NA
clone size: NA
J gene: TRBJ2-7
CDR3 protein: CASSLADSYEQYF
CDR3 DNA: TGTGCCAGCAGCTTAGCGGACAGCTACGAGCAGTACTTC

V gene: TRBV4-2
D gene: NA
clone size: NA
J gene: TRBJ1-2
CDR3 protein: CASSQDSGRSNYGYTF
CDR3 DNA: TGTGCCAGCAGCCAAGATTCCGGCAGGTCCAATTATGGCTACACCTTC

V gene: TRBV5-8
D gene: NA
clone size: NA
J gene: TRBJ1-2
CDR3 protein: CASSPQGNYGYTF
CDR3 DNA: TGTGCCAGCAGCCCACAGGGCAACTATGGCTACACCTTC

V gene: TRBV5-1
D gene: NA
clone size: NA
J gene: TRBJ2-6
CDR3 protein: CASRLQASSGANVLTF
CDR3 DNA: TGCGCCAGCAGGTTACAGGCGAGCTCTGGGGCCAACGTCCTGACTTTC

V gene: TRBV30
D gene: NA
clone size: NA
J gene: TRBJ1-2
CDR3 protein: CAWSVFEGRPLDYGYTF
CDR3 DNA: TGTGCCTGGAGTGTCTTCGAAGGCAGGCCTTTGGACTATGGCTACACCTTC

V gene: TRBV19
D gene: NA
clone size: NA
J gene: TRBJ1-1
CDR3 protein: CASSIDATSGTEAFF
CDR3 DNA: TGTGCCAGTAGTATAGACGCAACCTCCGGCACTGAAGCTTTCTTT

V gene: TRBV7-8
D gene: TRBD2
clone size: NA
J gene: TRBJ2-3
CDR3 protein: CASSKIKGTNPFTQYF
CDR3 DNA: TGTGCCAGCAGCAAAATAAAAGGGACTAATCCTTTTACGCAGTATTTT

V gene: TRBV29-1
D gene: NA
clone size: NA
J gene: TRBJ1-1
CDR3 protein: CSVGEGVNEAFF
CDR3 DNA: TGCAGCGTGGGGGAGGGGGTCAATGAAGCTTTCTTT

V gene: TRBV7-6
D gene: NA
clone size: NA
J gene: TRBJ2-6
CDR3 protein: CASSLNRAGANVLTF
CDR3 DNA: TGTGCCAGCAGCTTGAACAGGGCCGGGGCCAACGTCCTGACTTTC

V gene: TRBV30
D gene: NA
clone size: NA
J gene: TRBJ1-6
CDR3 protein: CAWNRNSPLHF
CDR3 DNA: TGTGCCTGGAACCGGAATTCACCCCTCCACTTT

V gene: TRBV7-9
D gene: TRBD1
clone size: few
J gene: TRBJ1-4
CDR3 protein: CASSEEFFETGGEKLFF
CDR3 DNA: TGTGCCAGCAGCGAAGAGTTTTTTGAGACAGGGGGCGAAAAACTGTTTTTT

V gene: TRBV7-9
D gene: TRBD2
clone size: NA
J gene: TRBJ2-2
CDR3 protein: CASSPTGLFNTGELFF
CDR3 DNA: TGTGCCAGCAGCCCCACGGGACTATTTAACACCGGGGAGCTGTTTTTT

V gene: TRBV6-1
D gene: NA
clone size: NA
J gene: TRBJ2-6
CDR3 protein: CASTAPGANVLTF
CDR3 DNA: TGTGCCAGCACCGCGCCAGGGGCCAACGTCCTGACTTTC

V gene: TRBV15
D gene: NA
clone size: once
J gene: TRBJ1-1
CDR3 protein: CATSRDLRYTEAFF
CDR3 DNA: TGTGCCACCAGCAGAGATCTCCGGTACACTGAAGCTTTCTTT

V gene: TRBV7-8
D gene: TRBD1
clone size: NA
J gene: TRBJ1-2
CDR3 protein: CASSQAGGTYGYTF
CDR3 DNA: TGTGCCAGCAGCCAAGCAGGGGGGACCTATGGCTACACCTTC